This TCR beta chain comes out of a study of cytomegalovirus exposure and HLA in healthy donors (dated by TCRdb to 2017 to 2019). For context, the study as a whole: An earlier analysis of 587 of the donors reported 276 Gb of sequence data and around 110 million unique TCR beta sequences obtained from around 190 million T cells. An early release that covered some 630 HLA-typed donors contained approximately 320 gigabases of sequencing data and 65 million to 100 million unique TCR sequences. The genetic ancestry cluster associated with self-reported Caucasian donors included roughly four fifths of the approximately 410 genotyped donors. The study was designed to test whether signatures of past pathogen exposure could be identified by cataloging public T cell receptors. Using immunosequencing, the study profiled T cell repertoires from about 620 subjects and related those repertoires to cytomegalovirus serostatus. Besides the first cohort of 500 to 700 subjects, a separate validation cohort made up of 120 different subjects was used. The study combined high-throughput TCR immunosequencing, statistical association of individual TCRs with disease status, and machine learning to predict cytomegalovirus infection status. A later analysis re-examined previously published TCR beta repertoires from just over 650 donors and added high-resolution HLA genotyping to investigate patterns of TCR occurrence. Rather than using new phenotypic data, the later analysis identified candidate immune exposures from TCR beta sequences and from how often those sequences occurred across donors. An earlier analysis of about 600 of the donors used high-throughput TCR beta sequencing to judge whether each TCR beta V gene segment behaved as functional or pseudogenic. Donor age, sex, ethnicity and CMV serostatus were compiled alongside the repertoire data. A later genetic analysis took genome-wide SNP genotypes for about 55% of the roughly 670 donors and used that subset as a discovery cohort. Every repertoire in the discovery cohort had been generated on one and the same sequencing platform. Both class I and class II loci were covered by HLA typing, at four-digit resolution. Typing coverage differed by locus: A, B, C, DRB1 and DQB1 were typed in roughly 620-630 donors, DQA1 in 522, DPA1 in roughly 590, and DPB1 in 450 to 480. Roughly five DR-DQ haplotypes were treated as single units for association and clustering because of strong linkage in the cohort. Among about 410 genotyped donors of the cohort, an average of about 220,000 unique TCR beta nucleotide sequences was sequenced per donor, of which roughly 17% were non-productive.

The cohort was made up of 666 healthy bone marrow donors. Cohort members were all nominally healthy when sampled, although unrecorded immune exposures were likely present. The donor tested CMV seropositive, placing the donor among the approximately 310 seropositive members of the cohort. A peripheral blood sample was collected from each donor, and TCR beta sequencing was performed on peripheral blood mononuclear cells. Genomic DNA was extracted from the blood cell samples with the Qiagen DNeasy Blood Extraction Kit. Study-level results and caveats: The sequencing pipeline was judged likely to have produced a cluster of highly shared sequence variants as a technical artifact. Most TCR sequences were seen in very few donors, while some public TCRs were found in many individuals. Compared with the roughly 700-donor mean, donors in an Asian-associated ancestry cluster had fewer N-insertions in productive TCRs, according to a later genetic analysis. Correlated functional status among segregating V segments might reflect linkage disequilibrium, but an unknown experimental factor could not be ruled out. The earlier analysis of 587 of the donors excluded over 15 rarely observed V segments, including chromosome 9 orphons, because counts were too low. In vitro tests confirmed that three of the cytomegalovirus-associated TCR beta chains recognize cytomegalovirus antigens. A later analysis found that most CMV-associated TCR beta chains appeared HLA-restricted, with HLA associations seemingly driven largely by CMV exposure. The study listed 164 TCR beta chains as associated with cytomegalovirus. An association between a missense DCLRE1C variant and V-gene and J-gene trimming of TCR beta chains was found in a later genetic analysis and replicated in an independent cohort. In a later analysis, about 16,000 TCR beta sequences were associated with specific HLA alleles at a false discovery rate of 0.05. Only TCR beta chains were sequenced in this cohort, and the absence of alpha or paired-chain data limited detectable features. Roughly uniform sequencing depth across donors was assumed in presence/absence analyses, although this assumption may not hold. Because HLA typing was missing for some donors at each locus, association tests included only the typed subset. Several of the top co-occurrence clusters appeared to be linked to parvovirus B19, influenza, CMV and Epstein-Barr virus, according to a later analysis. The classifier was reported to diagnose cytomegalovirus status with high specificity and sensitivity in both the original and validation cohorts. Broadly in line with IMGT annotations, most TCR beta V segments showed up in productive rearrangements about 87% or about 30% of the time in an earlier analysis of under 700 of the donors. In a later analysis, HLA-associated TCR beta chains showed more clonal expansion and lower generation probabilities than non-associated chains that were equally common. In a later analysis, the rate of TCR association differed among HLA loci, with DRB1 alleles having the most associated TCRs and HLA-C alleles having the fewest. According to the authors, the approach could potentially be generalized to other disease states and immunological phenotypes. A further reported finding was that TCR beta sequences accurately predicted the HLA-A and HLA-B alleles for most subjects in the first cohort. Immune exposure information for the cohort was limited to CMV serostatus. When HLA alleles, especially DR and DQ, strongly co-occurred, attributing TCR associations to individual alleles was difficult.

This clone was seen once. Its antigen target is currently unknown. Per-base quality was not reported, and no clone a single base away is much larger than it. The library was obtained by the immunoSEQ multiplex PCR assay. A mixture of 60 forward primers for TCR Vbeta segments and 13 reverse primers for TCR Jbeta segments was used in the multiplex PCR. Amplification of the CDR3 region of rearranged TCR beta genes was performed with a multiplex PCR assay on genomic DNA. On the Illumina HiSeq System, the amplified TCR beta libraries were sequenced as 87-base-pair reads. On the authors' methods: A later analysis tallied tens of millions of unique TCR beta chains across the 660 or so repertoires, and around 9.9 million of those chains were shared by two or more donors. A nearest-neighbor algorithm error-corrected the raw reads and collapsed the reads into unique sequences, merging closely related sequences to remove PCR and sequencing errors. V, D and J gene segments were assigned by aligning CDR3 sequences to IMGT reference sequences. For a sequence to be retained, at least a six-nucleotide match to both a V gene segment and a J gene segment was required. A rearrangement counted as productive if the CDR3 had no stop codons and remained in frame with V and J, and every other rearrangement counted as non-productive. Following IMGT convention, CDR3 was defined as the stretch from the second conserved V-encoded cysteine up to the conserved J-encoded phenylalanine. The earlier analysis of fewer than 700 of the donors excluded sequences that lacked an unambiguous match to a single V gene segment. In an earlier analysis of more than 500 of the donors, a V segment was called functional when productive rearrangements were above 56.7%, and segregating when the standard deviation between donors exceeded 5%. A statistical classification framework was built to diagnose cytomegalovirus status from the catalog of TCR beta chain sequences. A later analysis assigned V and J genes by comparing TCR nucleotide sequences with IMGT/GENE-DB human TR gene sequences. The TCRdist pipeline was used in a later analysis to assign CDR3 sequences and most-parsimonious VDJ recombination scenarios. In a later analysis, each TCR beta chain was defined by its CDR3 amino acid sequence together with its V-gene family, and reads lacking a unique V-gene family were excluded. In a later analysis, 500 to 650 highly shared, low-generation-probability nucleotide sequences were removed to address suspected cross-contamination and a sequencing artifact. In a later analysis, a clonal expansion index for each public chain was calculated from normalized within-repertoire ranks of inferred template counts. A later analysis computed generation probabilities with a VDJ recombination model fitted to out-of-frame rearrangements, and checked the results against IGoR. In a later analysis, TCR-TCR, TCR-HLA and TCR-CMV co-occurrence was scored with hypergeometric tests, and a repertoire-size bias correction was applied to TCR pairs. A later analysis estimated false discovery rates by permuting HLA or CMV assignments 20 times. A later analysis grouped co-occurring TCRs with DBSCAN, adding TCRdist sequence similarity when clustering within HLA-allele-positive subsets. For co-occurrence clustering, repertoires with fewer than 30,000 or more than 120,000 public chains were excluded, along with roughly 5 repertoires with anomalous nucleotide sharing. TCRdb carries this immuneACCESS record with in-frame sequences only. Its versions omit some clonotypes, under half of them owing to an unresolved V gene in the studies checked, with the rest unexplained. V and J calls and clone size are given by that table; D and trimming were obtained from the DNA. This sample gives about 230,000 clones in total; 70% to 80% of them show up just once. Approximately 2.6% of the sample is taken by the ten largest.

The sequenced sample consisted of PBMCs. The sequence was obtained from a woman aged 60 to 75 in good health and CMV-seropositive.

The sequence in DNA is TGTGCCAGCAGCTTAGCGGGACAAAGTACTGGAAACACCATATATTTT. Its translation reads: CASSLAGQSTGNTIYF. The chain is assembled from TRBV7-9 and TRBJ1-3; TRBD1 is a weak D gene call, 6 bases matching. From cysteine to phenylalanine, the CDR3 is 16 amino acids long. The CDR3 DNA has 48 bases and is translated from base 1. Looking up the germline V gene (reference sequence) yields CDR1 SEHNR and CDR2 FQNEAQ. The germline ends are 11 bases apart after V is trimmed by 0 bases and J by 2 bases.